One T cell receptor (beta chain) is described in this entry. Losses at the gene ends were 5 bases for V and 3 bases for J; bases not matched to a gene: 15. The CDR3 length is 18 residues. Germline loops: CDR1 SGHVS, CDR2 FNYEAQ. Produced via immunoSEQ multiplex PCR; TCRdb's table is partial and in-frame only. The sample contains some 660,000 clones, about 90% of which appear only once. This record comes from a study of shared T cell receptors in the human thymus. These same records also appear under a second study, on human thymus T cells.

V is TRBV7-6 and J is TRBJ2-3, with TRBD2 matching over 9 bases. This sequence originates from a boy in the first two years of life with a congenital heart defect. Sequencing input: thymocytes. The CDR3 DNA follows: TGTGCCAGCAGCCCCCGGGCCAGCGGGGGGTTAAAAACAGATACGCAGTATTTT. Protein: CASSPRASGGLKTDTQYF. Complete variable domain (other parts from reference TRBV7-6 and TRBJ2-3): GAGVSQSPRYKVTKRGQDVALRCDPISGHVSLYWYRQALGQGPEFLTYFNYEAQQDKSGLPNDRFSAERPEGSISTLTIQRTEQRDSAMYRCASSPRASGGLKTDTQYFGPGTRLTVL.